The 3 T cell receptor beta chains below come from one sample, sequenced in a study of Ad26.COV2.S vaccination and SARS-CoV-2 variants (dated by TCRdb to 2020 to 2022). The library was produced with the immunoSEQ multiplex PCR assay. TCRdb obtained this table from immuneACCESS and retained in-frame rearrangements with V and J assigned. These tables miss some clones; where compared with another copy, unresolved V genes account for less than half of the shortfall, and the remainder is unexplained. The sample table shows 100,000 or so clones, and around three quarters are seen once. Roughly 17% of the sample is taken by the ten largest. What the time point label conveys for this sample: individuals recovered from natural SARS-CoV-2 infection. The sequencing used peripheral blood, collected after recovery from COVID-19. Every receptor here comes from a human donor who had recovered from COVID-19.

Concerning this clone: In the same sample, other DNA sequences code for this CDR3. J is TRBJ2-6 and V is TRBV29-1; D not resolved. The ends were cut back, 4 bases at V and 1 base at J, with 5 bases in the middle. The length of the CDR3 is 13 residues. Germline-derived CDR1 and CDR2 are SQVTM and ANQGSEA. This CDR3 reads CSVAPSGANVLTF. The CDR3 region has the DNA TGCAGCGTTGCTCCTTCTGGGGCCAACGTCCTGACTTTC. Together with reference TRBV29-1 and TRBJ2-6, the CDR3 gives the full variable domain: SAVISQKPSRDICQRGTSLTIQCQVDSQVTMMFWYRQQPGQSLTLIATANQGSEATYESGFVIDKFPISRPNLTFSTLTVSNMSPEDSSIYLCSVAPSGANVLTFGAGSRLTVL.

This clone showed up just a few times. V and J are TRBV2 and TRBJ2-7; D remains unclear. V was cut by 3 bases and J by 2 bases, with 8 bases left in between. The germline V gene has CDR1 SNHLY and CDR2 FYNNEI. The length of the CDR3 is 13 residues. CDR3 residues: CASSEPNTYEQYF. The CDR3 DNA reads TGTGCCAGCAGTGAGCCCAATACCTACGAGCAGTACTTC.

J is TRBJ2-2 and V is TRBV5-6; D is ambiguous. Germline CDR1 and CDR2: SGHDT and YYEEEE. The CDR3 runs 13 residues. Trimming left V 0 bases short and J 7 bases short, with 7 bases between. The CDR3 nucleotides are TGTGCCAGCAGCTTGGTCAATCACGGGGAGCTGTTTTTT. Amino acids: CASSLVNHGELFF. Looking up the rest from reference TRBV5-6 and TRBJ2-2 gives the full variable domain: DAGVTQSPTHLIKTRGQQVTLRCSPKSGHDTVSWYQQALGQGPQFIFQYYEEEERQRGNFPDRFSGHQFPNYSSELNVNALLLGDSALYLCASSLVNHGELFFGEGSRLTVL.